These T cell receptor beta chains were read from a single sample in a study of T cells after yellow fever vaccination. One entry per CDR3 protein results from TCRdb running MiXCR on the 5' RACE reads. The data contain 100,000 to 150,000 distinct CDR3 sequences, about 7.2% of them singletons. Source: CD4+ T cells sorted from PBMCs, taken roughly 46 days after the first yellow fever vaccination. The receptors originated from a young man who received the YFV17D yellow fever vaccine. CDR3s include the opening cysteine and the closing phenylalanine or tryptophan. The order of the fields is J gene, D gene, V gene, CDR3 protein. A D gene is named only where the DNA matches it firmly.

TRBJ1-1 | - | TRBV11-1 | CASSPWTMNTEAFF
TRBJ2-1 | TRBD1 | TRBV5-1 | CASSREQGAARGYNEQFF
TRBJ2-2 | - | TRBV5-3 | CAMSLGILSGELFF
TRBJ2-1 | TRBD1 | TRBV4-3 | CASSPRYLRTGGSYNEQFF
TRBJ2-1 | - | TRBV19 | CASSNQYNEQFF
TRBJ2-6 | TRBD1 | TRBV5-4 | CASSFGTGASLTF
TRBJ2-7 | - | TRBV5-1 | CASSLASDLYF
TRBJ1-5 | TRBD1 | TRBV20-1 | CSAGQANQPQHF
TRBJ2-3 | - | TRBV5-4 | CASSLRGGKDTQYF
TRBJ2-1 | TRBD1 | TRBV10-1 | CASSEGRTGDYNEQFF
TRBJ2-3 | - | TRBV5-1 | CASRGGDLTDTQYF
TRBJ2-3 | TRBD1 | TRBV18 | CASSPGQKGEQYF
TRBJ1-1 | - | TRBV6-5 | CASSYVPANTEAFF
TRBJ2-2 | - | TRBV4-1 | CASSPQRGRDTGELFF
TRBJ2-7 | - | TRBV20-1 | CSAAGTRRTYEQYF
TRBJ1-1 | - | TRBV4-1 | CASSQVYRNSNTEAFF
TRBJ2-5 | - | TRBV7-2 | CASSLDRLRTQYF
TRBJ2-1 | - | TRBV6-2/TRBV6-3 | CASLGGPIFDNEQFF
TRBJ2-5 | TRBD2 | TRBV20-1 | CSARGGASGGPETQYF
TRBJ2-3 | TRBD2 | TRBV5-1 | CASSLRGGIDTQYF
TRBJ2-2 | - | TRBV9 | CASSVDWTPNTGELFF
TRBJ1-1 | - | TRBV4-3 | CASSHLRPSEAFF
TRBJ2-1 | - | TRBV2 | CASRDGYNEQFF
TRBJ2-7 | - | TRBV20-1 | CSARGNGVYEQYF
TRBJ1-1 | - | TRBV6-5 | CASRGDIGGTEAFF
TRBJ2-3 | - | TRBV30 | CAWSVLGTDTQYF
TRBJ2-5 | - | TRBV20-1 | CSARDRRGRETQYF
TRBJ1-6 | - | TRBV5-1 | CASSLIGGNYNSPLHF
TRBJ1-4 | TRBD1 | TRBV7-2 | CASSLGQGEGKLFF
TRBJ2-3 | - | TRBV29-1 | CSFEFGSTDTQYF
TRBJ2-3 | - | TRBV7-2 | CASSFLYTDTQYF
TRBJ2-6 | - | TRBV5-7 | CASSPRPDCGANVLTF
TRBJ2-3 | TRBD1 | TRBV7-3 | CASRPDRGTDTQYF
TRBJ1-2 | TRBD1 | TRBV12-3/TRBV12-4 | CASSLTGGHGYTF
TRBJ1-6 | - | TRBV7-2 | CASSWVTVDSPLHF
TRBJ1-1 | - | TRBV7-2 | CASSSSPGSVIAFF
TRBJ2-3 | TRBD2 | TRBV7-6 | CASSLAVNTDTQYF
TRBJ2-3 | TRBD1 | TRBV7-2 | CASSPQGADTQYF
TRBJ2-5 | TRBD1 | TRBV7-9 | CASSLDRDRGRTQYF
TRBJ2-2 | TRBD1 | TRBV20-1 | CSAREGGTGAGELFF
TRBJ1-2 | - | TRBV18 | CASSPSKVGYTF
TRBJ2-1 | - | TRBV15 | CATSLASANEQFF
TRBJ1-5 | TRBD1 | TRBV6-2/TRBV6-3 | CASRPTGIHQPQHF
TRBJ2-2 | TRBD1 | TRBV2 | CASSENRGGYGELFF
TRBJ2-2 | - | TRBV11-2 | CASTQGATNTGELFF
TRBJ2-2 | - | TRBV7-2 | CASSFSVLGELFF
TRBJ2-1 | TRBD1 | TRBV5-4 | CASSLGDRNEQFF
TRBJ2-1 | - | TRBV9 | CASSASPLNEQFF
TRBJ1-1 | - | TRBV5-1 | CASSLGLLAEAFF
TRBJ1-6 | - | TRBV7-9 | CASSFEGGPPLHF
TRBJ2-3 | TRBD2 | TRBV29-1 | CSVRGERGGGTDTQYF
TRBJ2-7 | - | TRBV6-1 | CASSGQNFYEQYF
TRBJ2-5 | - | TRBV5-1 | CASSPDRKETQYF
TRBJ2-5 | TRBD2 | TRBV20-1 | CSADSGGAVETQYF
TRBJ1-4 | - | TRBV20-1 | CSAKKPAATNEKLFF
TRBJ1-2 | TRBD1 | TRBV5-5 | CASSLGTGEGYTF
TRBJ1-1 | - | TRBV6-2/TRBV6-3 | CASSYRRGTEAFF